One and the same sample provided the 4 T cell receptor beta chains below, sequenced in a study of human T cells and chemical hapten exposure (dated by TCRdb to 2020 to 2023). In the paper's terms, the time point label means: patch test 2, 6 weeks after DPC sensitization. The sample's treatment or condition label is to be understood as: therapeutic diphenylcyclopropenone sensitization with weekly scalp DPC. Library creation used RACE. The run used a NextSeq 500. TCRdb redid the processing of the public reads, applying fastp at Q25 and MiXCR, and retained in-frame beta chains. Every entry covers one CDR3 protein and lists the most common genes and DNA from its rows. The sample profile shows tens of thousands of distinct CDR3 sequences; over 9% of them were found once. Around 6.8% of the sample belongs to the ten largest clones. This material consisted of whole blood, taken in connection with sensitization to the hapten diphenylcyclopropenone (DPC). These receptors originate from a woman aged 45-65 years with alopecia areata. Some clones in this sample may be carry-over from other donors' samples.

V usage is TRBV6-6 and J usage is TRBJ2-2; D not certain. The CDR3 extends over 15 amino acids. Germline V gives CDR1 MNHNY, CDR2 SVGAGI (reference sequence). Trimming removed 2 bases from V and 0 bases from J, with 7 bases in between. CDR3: CASSYKAANTGELFF. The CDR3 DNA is TGTGCCAGCAGTTACAAGGCAGCGAACACCGGGGAGCTGTTTTTT.

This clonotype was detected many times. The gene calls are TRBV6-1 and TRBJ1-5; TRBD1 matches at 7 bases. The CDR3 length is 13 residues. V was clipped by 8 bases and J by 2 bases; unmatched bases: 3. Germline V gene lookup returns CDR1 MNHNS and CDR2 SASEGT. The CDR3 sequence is CASRTGGNQPQHF. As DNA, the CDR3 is TGTGCCAGCCGTACAGGGGGCAATCAGCCCCAGCATTTT.

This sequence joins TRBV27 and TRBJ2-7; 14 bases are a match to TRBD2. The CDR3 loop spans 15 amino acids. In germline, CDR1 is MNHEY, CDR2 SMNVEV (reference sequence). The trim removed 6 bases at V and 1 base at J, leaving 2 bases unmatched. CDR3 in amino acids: CASSWTSGRSYEQYF. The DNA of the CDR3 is TGTGCCAGCAGCTGGACTAGCGGGAGGTCCTACGAGCAGTACTTC.

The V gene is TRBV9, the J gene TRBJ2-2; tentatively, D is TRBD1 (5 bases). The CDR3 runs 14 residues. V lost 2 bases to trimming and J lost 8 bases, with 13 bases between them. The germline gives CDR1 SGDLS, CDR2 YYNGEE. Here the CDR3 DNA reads TGTGCCAGCAGCGTCAGGGTTGATACGGGGGAGCTGTTTTTT. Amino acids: CASSVRVDTGELFF.